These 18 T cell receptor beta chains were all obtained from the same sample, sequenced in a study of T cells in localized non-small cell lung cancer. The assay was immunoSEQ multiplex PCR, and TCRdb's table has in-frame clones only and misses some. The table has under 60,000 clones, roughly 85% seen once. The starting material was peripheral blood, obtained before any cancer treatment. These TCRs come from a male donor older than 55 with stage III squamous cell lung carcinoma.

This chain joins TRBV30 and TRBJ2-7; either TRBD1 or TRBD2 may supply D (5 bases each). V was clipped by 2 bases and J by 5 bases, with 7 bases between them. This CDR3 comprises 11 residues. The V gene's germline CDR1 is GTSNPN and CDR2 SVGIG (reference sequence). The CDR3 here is CAWSQGDEQYF. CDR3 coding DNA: TGTGCCTGGAGTCAGGGAGACGAGCAGTACTTC.

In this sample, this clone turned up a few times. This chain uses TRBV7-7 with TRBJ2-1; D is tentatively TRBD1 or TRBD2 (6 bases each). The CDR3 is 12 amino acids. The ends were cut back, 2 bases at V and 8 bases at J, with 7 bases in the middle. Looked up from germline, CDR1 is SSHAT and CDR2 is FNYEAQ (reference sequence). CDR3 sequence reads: CASSLRGDEQFF. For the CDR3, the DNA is TGTGCCAGCAGCTTAAGGGGGGATGAGCAGTTCTTC. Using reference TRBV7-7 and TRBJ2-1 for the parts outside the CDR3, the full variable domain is GAGVSQSPRYKVTKRGQDVTLRCDPISSHATLYWYQQALGQGPEFLTYFNYEAQPDKSGLPSDRFSAERPEGSISTLTIQRTEQRDSAMYRCASSLRGDEQFFGPGTRLTVL.

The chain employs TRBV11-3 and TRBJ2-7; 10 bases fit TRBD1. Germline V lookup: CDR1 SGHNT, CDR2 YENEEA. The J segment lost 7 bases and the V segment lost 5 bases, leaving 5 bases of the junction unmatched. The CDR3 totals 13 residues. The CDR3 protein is CASSRQGAEEQYF. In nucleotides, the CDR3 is TGTGCCAGCAGCCGACAGGGGGCGGAGGAGCAGTACTTC.

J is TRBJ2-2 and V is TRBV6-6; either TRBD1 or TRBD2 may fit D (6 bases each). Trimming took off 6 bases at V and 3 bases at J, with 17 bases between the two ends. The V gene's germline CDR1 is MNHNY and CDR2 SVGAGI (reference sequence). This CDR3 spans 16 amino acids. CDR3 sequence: CASSLKGGAYTGELFF. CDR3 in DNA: TGTGCCAGCAGCCTTAAGGGGGGCGCATACACCGGGGAGCTGTTTTTT.

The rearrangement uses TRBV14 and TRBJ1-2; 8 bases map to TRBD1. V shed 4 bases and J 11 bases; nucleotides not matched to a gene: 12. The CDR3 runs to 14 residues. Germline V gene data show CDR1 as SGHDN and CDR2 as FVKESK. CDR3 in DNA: TGTGCCAGCAGCCTTAACCCGAGGACAGGGCCTTACACCTTC. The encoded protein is CASSLNPRTGPYTF.

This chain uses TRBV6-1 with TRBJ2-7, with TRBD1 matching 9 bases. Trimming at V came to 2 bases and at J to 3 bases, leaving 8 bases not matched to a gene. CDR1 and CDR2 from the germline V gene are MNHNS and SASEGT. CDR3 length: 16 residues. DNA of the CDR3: TGTGCCAGCAGTGAAATCGACAGGGGGTTCGACTACGAGCAGTACTTC. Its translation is CASSEIDRGFDYEQYF.

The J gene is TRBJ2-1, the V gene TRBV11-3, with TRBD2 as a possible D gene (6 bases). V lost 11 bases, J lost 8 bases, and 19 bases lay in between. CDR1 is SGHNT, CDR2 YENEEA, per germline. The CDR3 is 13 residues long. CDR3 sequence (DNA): TGTGCCTCGGGGGACGTGTGGAGGGATGAGCAGTTCTTC. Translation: CASGDVWRDEQFF. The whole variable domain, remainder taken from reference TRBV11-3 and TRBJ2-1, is EAGVVQSPRYKIIEKKQPVAFWCNPISGHNTLYWYLQNLGQGPELLIRYENEEAVDDSQLPKDRFSAERLKGVDSTLKIQPAELGDSAVYLCASGDVWRDEQFFGPGTRLTVL.

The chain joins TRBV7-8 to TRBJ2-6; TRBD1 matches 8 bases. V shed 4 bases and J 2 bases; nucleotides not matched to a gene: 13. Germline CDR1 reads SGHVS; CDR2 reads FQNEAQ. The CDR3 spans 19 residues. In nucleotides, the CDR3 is TGTGCCAGCAGCTCCCAGCTCCAAGGACAGGGCCCTGGGGCCAACGTCCTGACTTTC. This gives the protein CASSSQLQGQGPGANVLTF.

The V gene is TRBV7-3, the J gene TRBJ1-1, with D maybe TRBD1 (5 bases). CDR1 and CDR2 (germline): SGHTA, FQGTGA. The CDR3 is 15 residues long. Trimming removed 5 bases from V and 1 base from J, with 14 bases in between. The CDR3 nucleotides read TGTGCCAGCAGCCCCTGGGGCAGGGAGAACACTGAAGCTTTCTTT. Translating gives CASSPWGRENTEAFF.

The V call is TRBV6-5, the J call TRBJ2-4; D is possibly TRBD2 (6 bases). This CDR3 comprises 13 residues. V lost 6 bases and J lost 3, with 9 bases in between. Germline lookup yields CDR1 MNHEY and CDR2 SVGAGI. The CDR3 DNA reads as TGTGCCAGCAGAAAGACTAGCAAAAACATTCAGTACTTC. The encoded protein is CASRKTSKNIQYF.

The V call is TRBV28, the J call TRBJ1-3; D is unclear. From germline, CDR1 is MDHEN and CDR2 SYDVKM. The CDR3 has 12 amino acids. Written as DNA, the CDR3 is TGTCCCCAGTACCTCTCTGGAAACACCATATATTTT. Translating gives CPQYLSGNTIYF.

This chain's CDR3 is CASSRTLQETQYF. The CDR3 nucleotides read TGCGCCAGCAGCCGTACTCTCCAAGAGACCCAGTACTTC. The V and J genes are TRBV5-1 and TRBJ2-5; D remains unclear. Germline CDR1 reads SGHRS; CDR2 reads YFSETQ. The CDR3 has 13 amino acids. The V end was cut by 4 bases, the J end by 1 base, with 8 bases between.

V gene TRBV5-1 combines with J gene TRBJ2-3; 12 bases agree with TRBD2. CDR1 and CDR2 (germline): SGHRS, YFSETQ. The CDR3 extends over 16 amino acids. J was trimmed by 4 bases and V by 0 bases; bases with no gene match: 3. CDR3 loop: CASSLAGLAGADTQYF. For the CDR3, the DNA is TGCGCCAGCAGCTTGGCGGGACTAGCGGGCGCAGATACGCAGTATTTT.

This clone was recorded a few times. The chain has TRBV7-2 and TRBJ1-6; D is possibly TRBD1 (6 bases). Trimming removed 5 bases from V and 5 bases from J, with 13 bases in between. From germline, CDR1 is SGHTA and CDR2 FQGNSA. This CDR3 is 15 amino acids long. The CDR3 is CASSQGQANNSPLHF. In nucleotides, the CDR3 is TGTGCCAGCAGCCAGGGGCAGGCAAATAATTCACCCCTCCACTTT.

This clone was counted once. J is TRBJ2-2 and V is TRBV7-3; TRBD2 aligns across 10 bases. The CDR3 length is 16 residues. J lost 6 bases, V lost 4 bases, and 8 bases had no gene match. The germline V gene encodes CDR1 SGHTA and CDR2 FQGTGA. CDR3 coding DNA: TGTGCCAGCAGCTCCTCCGGGACTAGCGCCCCCGGGGAGCTGTTTTTT. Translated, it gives CASSSSGTSAPGELFF.

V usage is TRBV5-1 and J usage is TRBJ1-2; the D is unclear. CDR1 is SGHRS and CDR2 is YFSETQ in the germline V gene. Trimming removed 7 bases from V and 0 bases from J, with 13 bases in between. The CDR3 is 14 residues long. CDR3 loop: CASGPGSANYGYTF. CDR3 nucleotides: TGCGCCAGCGGGCCCGGATCCGCTAACTATGGCTACACCTTC. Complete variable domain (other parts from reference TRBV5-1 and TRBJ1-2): KAGVTQTPRYLIKTRGQQVTLSCSPISGHRSVSWYQQTPGQGLQFLFEYFSETQRNKGNFPGRFSGRQFSNSRSEMNVSTLELGDSALYLCASGPGSANYGYTFGSGTRLTVV.

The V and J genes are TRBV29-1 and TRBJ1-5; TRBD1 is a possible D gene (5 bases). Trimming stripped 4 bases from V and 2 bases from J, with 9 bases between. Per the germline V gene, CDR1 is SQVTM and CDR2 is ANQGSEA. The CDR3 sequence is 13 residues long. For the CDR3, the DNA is TGCAGCGTTGCCGGGGCTGGCAATCAGCCCCAGCATTTT. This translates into CSVAGAGNQPQHF.

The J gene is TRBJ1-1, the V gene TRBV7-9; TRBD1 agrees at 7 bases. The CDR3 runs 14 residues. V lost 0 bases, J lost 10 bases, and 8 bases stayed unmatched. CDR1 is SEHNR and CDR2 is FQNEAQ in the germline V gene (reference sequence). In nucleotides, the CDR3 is TGTGCCAGCAGCTTAGCTCCCCCCCGACAGGGAGCTTTCTTT. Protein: CASSLAPPRQGAFF.